The rows below give T cell receptor beta chains drawn from one sample of a study of shared T cell receptors in the human thymus. Sequencing was performed with immunoSEQ multiplex PCR; in TCRdb, only in-frame clones are kept and a portion is missing. This sample has 500,000 to 750,000 clones, with roughly 90% found just once. The same sample was also used in a study of human thymus T cells.

Sequenced sample: thymocytes. The receptors originated from a boy younger than two with a congenital heart defect. Both conserved end residues are part of each CDR3. The D gene is left open where the match is weak.

TRBJ2-7 - TRBV11-2 CASSPSSWYEQYF TGTGCCAGCAGCCCCTCTAGCTGGTACGAGCAGTACTTC
TRBJ2-3 - TRBV4-2 CASSHHAPLEGTDTQYF TGTGCCAGCAGCCACCACGCGCCACTGGAGGGCACAGATACGCAGTATTTT
TRBJ1-1 TRBD1 TRBV27 CASKERGQQCTEAFF TGTGCCAGCAAGGAGAGGGGGCAGCAGTGCACTGAAGCTTTCTTT
TRBJ2-3 TRBD2 TRBV4-2 CASSQGLAGASDTQYF TGTGCCAGCAGCCAAGGACTAGCGGGAGCGTCCGATACGCAGTATTTT
TRBJ2-7 - TRBV27 CARILYEQYF TGTGCCAGAATCCTTTACGAGCAGTACTTC
TRBJ2-5 - TRBV6-6 CASSSRGREVETQYF TGTGCCAGCAGTTCCCGTGGCAGGGAAGTAGAGACCCAGTACTTC
TRBJ2-3 TRBD1 TRBV5-4 CASSSSQGAGDTQYF TGTGCCAGCAGTTCTTCCCAGGGGGCCGGAGATACGCAGTATTTT
TRBJ2-3 - TRBV4-2 CASSQPSGLPSTDTQYF TGTGCCAGCAGCCAACCCTCGGGTCTCCCTAGCACAGATACGCAGTATTTT
TRBJ1-4 - TRBV5-1 CASSLEGLGAYPNEKLFF TGCGCCAGCAGCTTGGAAGGTCTGGGGGCATATCCCAATGAAAAACTGTTTTTT
TRBJ1-5 TRBD1 TRBV19 CASSSGQGRQPQHF TGTGCCAGTAGTTCGGGACAGGGACGTCAGCCCCAGCATTTT
TRBJ1-4 TRBD1 TRBV25-1 CASSEPPGQGHEKLFF TGTGCCAGCAGTGAACCCCCGGGACAGGGGCATGAAAAACTGTTTTTT
TRBJ2-7 - TRBV27 CASSLSAQGRTYEQYF TGTGCCAGCAGTTTATCAGCCCAGGGGCGAACCTACGAGCAGTACTTC
TRBJ1-2 TRBD1 TRBV5-8 CASSPGRGRGYGYTF TGTGCCAGCAGCCCCGGCAGGGGGCGGGGCTATGGCTACACCTTC
TRBJ1-3 - TRBV7-2 CASRLGRTGKALTGNTIYF TGTGCCAGCAGGTTGGGCCGCACAGGGAAAGCTCTCACTGGAAACACCATATATTTT